This is a list of T cell receptor beta chains from one sample in a study of Graves' ophthalmopathy and Graves' hyperthyroidism. In TCRdb, the multiplex PCR reads were re-called with MiXCR into one record per CDR3 protein. The sample lists roughly 1.1 million distinct CDR3 sequences, about two fifths occurring once. The sample taken for sequencing was peripheral blood or thyroid tissue (not recorded which). All receptors come from an adult man with Graves' hyperthyroidism. Each CDR3 is given without its conserved first and last residue.

j_call,v_call,cdr3_length,cdr3_aa
TRBJ1-6,TRBV7-3,15,ASSRGAYRTVNSPLH
TRBJ1-6,TRBV7-9,12,ASSPRQADQLLH
TRBJ2-5,TRBV6-2/TRBV6-3,10,ASRDRVWIQY
TRBJ2-7,TRBV2,8,ASREYEQY
TRBJ2-2,TRBV7-2,13,ASAWGTGDAGELF
TRBJ1-6,TRBV7-9,14,ASSLARKGGDSPLH
TRBJ2-7,TRBV13,12,ASSPPRAAYEQY
TRBJ2-7,TRBV6-6,12,ASSERDSSYEQY
TRBJ2-5,TRBV12-3/TRBV12-4,15,ASSLWTGRAIGETQY
-,TRBV9,10,ASSVGWNEQF
TRBJ2-2,TRBV14,12,ASSLMGNTGELF
TRBJ1-1,TRBV5-1,13,ASSLAFPSNTEAF
TRBJ2-7,TRBV7-9,11,ASSSGRGAEQY
TRBJ2-3,TRBV20-1,16,SARGSGLSQTSTDTQY
TRBJ1-2,TRBV12-3/TRBV12-4,13,ASSSHRELNYGYT
TRBJ2-1,TRBV19,9,ATQRTNEQF
TRBJ2-7,TRBV7-2,13,ASSPQSLKWHEQY
TRBJ1-5,TRBV19,11,ASAGSFYQPQH
TRBJ2-7,TRBV7-2,13,ASRSQGVVTGEQY
TRBJ1-2,TRBV6-1,10,ASSERWRGYT
TRBJ1-1,TRBV9,14,ASSRTPTHMNTEAF
TRBJ1-1,TRBV2,9,ASRLITEAF